This entry is about one TCR beta chain. The source of the sample is a study of cytomegalovirus exposure and HLA in healthy donors. Study context: From donors who were HLA-typed, an early data release held approximately 84 million unique TCRs.

In the PCR, 60 Vbeta and 13 Jbeta primers were used. TCRdb's copy holds only in-frame clones and misses some; the assay was immunoSEQ multiplex PCR. Of roughly 140,000 clones listed, 64% are singletons. Germline CDR1 and CDR2: SNHLY and FYNNEI. The CDR3 spans 13 residues. V was clipped by 0 bases and J by 3 bases, with 2 bases between them. The chain uses TRBV2 and TRBJ2-2; unclear D gene. The sample consisted of PBMCs. This TCR was recovered from a young woman in good health and CMV-seropositive. The CDR3 nucleotides read TGTGCCAGCAGTGAAGCCTACACCGGGGAGCTGTTTTTT. This translates into CASSEAYTGELFF.